This entry lists 29 T cell receptor beta chains sequenced from one sample in a study of shared clonotypes between healthy human individuals. The table came from immunoSEQ multiplex PCR; TCRdb's copy has only in-frame clones and leaves some out. The sample lists 2,500,000 or so clones; 90% to 95% were seen once. The sequencing input was naive CD4+ T cells from PBMCs. Subset described: CD45RA+ positively selected. These receptors were taken from a young man in good health. Some clones in this sample may be carry-over from other donors' samples.

With regard to this clone: One end of the junction fails to match germline, which may point to a read error. This CDR3 is CASSPTRTSYYEQFF. The CDR3 region has the DNA TGTGCCAGCAGCCCAACCCGGACTAGCTACTATGAGCAGTTCTTC. The rearrangement uses TRBV7-3 and TRBJ2-1, with 8 nucleotides matching TRBD2. This CDR3 is 15 amino acids long. Germline CDR1 SGHTA, CDR2 FQGTGA. Drawing the rest from reference TRBV7-3 and TRBJ2-1, the complete variable domain is GAGVSQTPSNKVTEKGKYVELRCDPISGHTALYWYRQSLGQGPEFLIYFQGTGAADDSGLPNDRFFAVRPEGSVSTLKIQRTERGDSAVYLCASSPTRTSYYEQFFGPGTRLTVL.

The rearrangement uses TRBV7-9 and TRBJ2-1; the D gene is possibly TRBD2 (5 bases). V was trimmed by 11 bases and J by 3 bases, leaving 14 bases between them. The length of the CDR3 is 13 residues. Germline CDR1 and CDR2: SEHNR and FQNEAQ (reference sequence). CDR3 sequence: CASLGGVYNEQFF. Here the CDR3 DNA reads TGTGCCTCACTCGGAGGAGTCTACAATGAGCAGTTCTTC.

The chain employs TRBV6-6 and TRBJ1-2; D might be TRBD1 (5 bases). CDR3 length: 13 amino acids. Germline V gene lookup returns CDR1 MNHNY and CDR2 SVGAGI (reference sequence). The V and J ends lost 6 bases and 0 bases respectively, with 8 bases between them. In DNA form, the CDR3 reads TGTGCCAGCAGGGCGGGACCTAACTATGGCTACACCTTC. The encoded protein is CASRAGPNYGYTF.

This clone has a single count. This chain connects TRBV15 to TRBJ2-7; the D is unclear. Germline CDR1 and CDR2: LNHNV and YYDKDF (reference sequence). Trimming stripped 6 bases from V and 3 bases from J, with 12 bases between. The CDR3 length is 13 residues. CDR3: CATRPAVGYEQYF. CDR3 nucleotide sequence: TGTGCCACCAGGCCCGCGGTGGGCTACGAGCAGTACTTC.

This rearrangement joins TRBV19 to TRBJ2-5, with D hard to call. The V end lost 6 bases, the J end lost 1 base, and 9 bases lay between the germline ends. CDR1 is LNHDA and CDR2 is SQIVND in the germline V gene (reference sequence). This CDR3 region has 13 residues. CDR3 protein: CASRSQTQETQYF. CDR3 coding DNA: TGTGCCAGTAGATCTCAGACCCAAGAGACCCAGTACTTC.

Worth noting for this clone: The identical CDR3 is also encoded by other nucleotide sequences in the sample. The V and J genes are TRBV29-1 and TRBJ2-5, with D maybe TRBD2 (6 bases). The CDR3 runs to 12 residues. V was cut by 3 bases and J by 4 bases, with 9 bases left in between. Germline CDR1 is SQVTM and CDR2 is ANQGSEA. The CDR3 loop reads CSVDRGGETQYF. The DNA of the CDR3 is TGCAGCGTTGACCGGGGAGGAGAGACCCAGTACTTC.

The rearrangement uses TRBV28 and TRBJ1-2; D is possibly TRBD1 (6 bases). CDR3 length: 15 amino acids. V lost 6 bases, J lost 4 bases, and 18 bases lay in between. Germline V gives CDR1 MDHEN, CDR2 SYDVKM. This CDR3 is CASSLLSTGSYGYTF. CDR3 bases: TGTGCCAGCAGCCTACTTTCGACAGGATCCTATGGCTACACCTTC.

V and J are TRBV7-9 and TRBJ2-7; 7 bases are shared with TRBD2. Unmatched junction bases numbered 6, after V lost 1 base and J lost 0 bases. The CDR3 sequence is 16 residues long. Germline values: CDR1 SEHNR, CDR2 FQNEAQ (reference sequence). Here the CDR3 reads CASSLGASGSSYEQYF. CDR3 coding DNA: TGTGCCAGCAGCTTAGGGGCTAGCGGTAGCTCCTACGAGCAGTACTTC.

The chain links TRBV29-1 to TRBJ2-7, with D possibly being TRBD1 (6 bases). V lost 5 bases, J lost 3 bases, and 14 bases lay in between. This CDR3 is built from 13 residues. Looked up from germline, CDR1 is SQVTM and CDR2 is ANQGSEA. The CDR3 DNA is TGCAGCGTTTGCAGGGGTTCCTACTACGAGCAGTACTTC. Amino acids: CSVCRGSYYEQYF.

The V call is TRBV5-1, the J call TRBJ2-7; 7 bases line up with TRBD2. Germline CDR1 and CDR2: SGHRS and YFSETQ. V gave up 0 bases and J gave up 3 bases; unmatched junction bases: 9. This CDR3 is 16 amino acids long. CDR3 sequence: CASSLVDYGGSYEQYF. CDR3 DNA: TGCGCCAGCAGCTTGGTGGATTACGGCGGGAGCTACGAGCAGTACTTC. The full variable domain, completed using reference TRBV5-1 and TRBJ2-7, is KAGVTQTPRYLIKTRGQQVTLSCSPISGHRSVSWYQQTPGQGLQFLFEYFSETQRNKGNFPGRFSGRQFSNSRSEMNVSTLELGDSALYLCASSLVDYGGSYEQYFGPGTRLTVT.

J is TRBJ2-7 and V is TRBV7-2; 8 bases map to TRBD1. V lost 4 bases, J lost 1 base, and 6 bases stayed unmatched. From germline, CDR1 is SGHTA and CDR2 FQGNSA. The length of the CDR3 is 15 residues. CDR3 DNA sequence: TGTGCCAGCAGCTCCCCGAGGACAGGGTCCTACGAGCAGTACTTC. Its translation is CASSSPRTGSYEQYF.

The chain employs TRBV4-3 and TRBJ1-5; weak D call: TRBD1 (5 bases). The CDR3 length is 15 residues. Germline V gene lookup returns CDR1 LGHNA and CDR2 YSLEER. Trimming took off 4 bases at V and 2 bases at J, with 12 bases between the two ends. The DNA for the CDR3 is TGCGCCAGCAGCCTAACCACAGGACGCAATCAGCCCCAGCATTTT. Encoded protein: CASSLTTGRNQPQHF.

In its sample, this clone was seen a few times. Other DNA sequences in the same sample also yield this CDR3. V usage is TRBV10-3 and J usage is TRBJ2-7; no firm D call. Germline lookup yields CDR1 ENHRY and CDR2 SYGVKD. Trimming removed 3 bases at V and 3 bases at J, with 3 bases between. This CDR3 has 11 residues. The DNA for the CDR3 is TGTGCCATCAGTGACAGCTACGAGCAGTACTTC. Translated: CAISDSYEQYF.

V gene TRBV6-6 combines with J gene TRBJ2-1; a possible D gene is TRBD2 (6 bases). Trimming shortened V by 5 bases and J by 4 bases, and 9 bases separated the two germline ends. The CDR3 covers 13 residues. Germline V gene sequence: CDR1 MNHNY, CDR2 SVGAGI (reference sequence). DNA of the CDR3: TGTGCCAGCAGTCCGGCGGGGTACAATGAGCAGTTCTTC. This sequence encodes CASSPAGYNEQFF.

To note about this clone: This same CDR3 is encoded by further DNA sequences in the sample. This chain uses TRBV15 with TRBJ2-7; 9 nucleotides agree with TRBD1. Per germline, CDR1 LNHNV and CDR2 YYDKDF (reference sequence). This CDR3 comprises 13 residues. V lost 3 bases, J lost 4 bases, and 1 base stayed unmatched. The DNA for the CDR3 is TGTGCCACCAGCAGGGACAGGGGTTACGAGCAGTACTTC. This translates into CATSRDRGYEQYF.

The chain combines TRBV7-8 with TRBJ2-7, with 9 bases fitting TRBD1. Germline CDR1 SGHVS, CDR2 FQNEAQ. V lost 3 bases and J lost 7; bases outside the gene matches: 7. The CDR3 runs to 14 residues. For the CDR3, the DNA is TGTGCCAGCAGCTTCGGGACAGGGATCTTGGAGCAGTACTTC. This encodes CASSFGTGILEQYF.

V gene TRBV9 combines with J gene TRBJ2-5, with D possibly being TRBD1 (6 bases). Trimming removed 4 bases at V and 1 base at J, with 14 bases between. The CDR3 spans 15 residues. Germline values: CDR1 SGDLS, CDR2 YYNGEE. CDR3 region: CASSPTLDSQETQYF. As DNA, the CDR3 is TGTGCCAGCAGCCCCACCCTGGACAGCCAAGAGACCCAGTACTTC.

The J gene is TRBJ2-1, the V gene TRBV25-1, with unresolved D. The germline V gene encodes CDR1 MGHDK and CDR2 SYGVNS. Trimming removed 4 bases from V and 1 base from J, with 8 bases in between. The CDR3 covers 14 residues. The DNA for the CDR3 is TGTGCCAGCAGTGCTACAAATTCCTACAATGAGCAGTTCTTC. Translating gives CASSATNSYNEQFF.

CDR3 loop: CASSPEAGDTQYF. The CDR3 DNA is TGTGCCAGCAGCCCCGAGGCGGGAGATACGCAGTATTTT. This chain uses TRBV2 with TRBJ2-3; D is possibly TRBD2 (5 bases). This CDR3 comprises 13 residues. The germline V and J ends were trimmed by 6 bases and 5 bases, with 12 bases remaining between them. From germline, CDR1 is SNHLY and CDR2 FYNNEI. The complete variable domain, with remaining parts taken from reference TRBV2 and TRBJ2-3, reads EPEVTQTPSHQVTQMGQEVILRCVPISNHLYFYWYRQILGQKVEFLVSFYNNEISEKSEIFDDQFSVERPDGSNFTLKIRSTKLEDSAMYFCASSPEAGDTQYFGPGTRLTVL.

The chain combines TRBV11-2 with TRBJ2-3; 7 nucleotides align to TRBD2. V lost 8 bases and J lost 7; bases outside the gene matches: 18. This CDR3 has 16 amino acids. CDR1 is SGHAT, CDR2 FQNNGV, per germline. CDR3: CASGIPGGGRVYTQYF. CDR3 in DNA: TGTGCCAGCGGAATTCCCGGGGGAGGGAGAGTATATACGCAGTATTTT.

The J gene is TRBJ2-1, the V gene TRBV5-1, with D perhaps TRBD2 (5 bases). Germline CDR1 reads SGHRS; CDR2 reads YFSETQ. With 1 base removed from V and 6 bases from J, the gap between germline ends came to 8 bases. The CDR3 covers 13 residues. The CDR3 is CASSLNGLNEQFF. CDR3 nucleotide sequence: TGCGCCAGCAGCTTGAACGGACTCAATGAGCAGTTCTTC. The whole variable domain, filled in from reference TRBV5-1 and TRBJ2-1, reads KAGVTQTPRYLIKTRGQQVTLSCSPISGHRSVSWYQQTPGQGLQFLFEYFSETQRNKGNFPGRFSGRQFSNSRSEMNVSTLELGDSALYLCASSLNGLNEQFFGPGTRLTVL.

The chain is built from TRBV5-8 and TRBJ1-6, with D maybe TRBD1 (5 bases). Deletions cut 0 bases from V and 10 bases from J, with 14 bases between. This CDR3 region has 15 residues. Germline V gene data show CDR1 as SGHTS and CDR2 as YDEGEE. The CDR3 DNA sequence: TGTGCCAGCAGCTTGGCCGGGGCTTCTCGCTCACCCCTCCACTTT. Protein: CASSLAGASRSPLHF.

This chain links TRBV25-1 with TRBJ2-3; D is unresolved. This CDR3 region has 13 residues. Trimming shortened V by 4 bases and J by 5 bases, and 10 bases separated the two germline ends. Germline CDR1 reads MGHDK; CDR2 reads SYGVNS. Here the CDR3 reads CASSATLGDTQYF. Written as DNA, the CDR3 is TGTGCCAGCAGTGCCACCCTTGGAGATACGCAGTATTTT.

The chain uses TRBV5-1 and TRBJ1-4; D uncertain. The CDR3 totals 15 residues. Germline CDR1 SGHRS, CDR2 YFSETQ. The V end was cut by 5 bases, the J end by 7 bases, with 18 bases between. The CDR3 nucleotides are TGCGCCAGCAGAAGAGAGCTGTCGGCACGTGAAAAACTGTTTTTT. It encodes CASRRELSAREKLFF.

The J gene is TRBJ1-4, the V gene TRBV5-1; TRBD1 agrees at 9 bases. The length of the CDR3 is 18 residues. Trimming cost V 4 bases and J 7 bases; bases outside gene matches: 17. Germline-derived CDR1 and CDR2 are SGHRS and YFSETQ. The CDR3 DNA sequence: TGCGCCAGCAGCCAGCGTCCCGGGACAGGGATGACGGGTGAAAAACTGTTTTTT. Translation: CASSQRPGTGMTGEKLFF.

In this sample, this clone turned up once. The gene calls are TRBV7-9 and TRBJ1-2, with D unclear. This CDR3 contains 15 residues. Germline CDR1 SEHNR, CDR2 FQNEAQ (reference sequence). The V and J ends lost 1 base and 4 bases respectively, with 13 bases between them. The CDR3 nucleotides read TGTGCCAGCAGCTTAGTAGGAGTGCAGCCCTATGGCTACACCTTC. It encodes CASSLVGVQPYGYTF.

The chain uses TRBV7-3 and TRBJ1-6, with 7 bases that match TRBD1. The CDR3 is made up of 15 amino acids. V lost 3 bases and J lost 8; bases outside the gene matches: 7. Germline values: CDR1 SGHTA, CDR2 FQGTGA. The CDR3 nucleotides read TGTGCCAGCAGCTTTTCCAGACAGGGCGATTCACCCCTCCACTTT. Its translation: CASSFSRQGDSPLHF.

V is TRBV6-1 and J is TRBJ2-3; 8 positions match TRBD2. With 3 bases clipped from V and 6 bases from J, the junction kept 2 bases outside the gene matches. Germline V gives CDR1 MNHNS, CDR2 SASEGT. The CDR3 covers 13 residues. CDR3 DNA: TGTGCCAGCAGTGATAGCGGGATGGATACGCAGTATTTT. This translates into CASSDSGMDTQYF.

The V call is TRBV5-4, the J call TRBJ2-2; 8 nucleotides agree with TRBD2. This CDR3 is built from 18 residues. V was pared by 1 base and J by 4 bases, with 12 bases of the junction left unmatched. Germline CDR1 and CDR2: SGHNT and YYREEE (reference sequence). This CDR3 reads CASSLTGGAQGVTGELFF. CDR3 nucleotides: TGTGCCAGCAGCTTGACGGGGGGGGCCCAGGGAGTCACCGGGGAGCTGTTTTTT.